Below, 21 T cell receptor beta chains from the same sample are listed, as sequenced in a study of blood T cell repertoires in COVID-19. Sequencing was performed with immunoSEQ multiplex PCR; in TCRdb, only in-frame clones are kept and a portion is missing. The table lists 150,000 to 200,000 clones, approximately 80% of them singletons. Sequencing was carried out using PBMCs or T cells enriched from blood (not recorded which). The receptor set was obtained from a man between 45 and 60 years old who had recovered from COVID-19.

This chain connects TRBV11-2 to TRBJ2-5; TRBD2 matches 7 bases. The ends lost 3 bases at V and 5 bases at J; junction bases unmatched: 9. In germline, CDR1 is SGHAT, CDR2 FQNNGV. There are 15 residues in the CDR3. In DNA form, the CDR3 reads TGTGCCAGCAGCTTTCTTAGCGGGCTCTATGAGACCCAGTACTTC. It codes for CASSFLSGLYETQYF.

The rearrangement joins TRBV9 to TRBJ2-2, with a possible D match to TRBD2 (6 bases). The CDR3 runs 13 residues. The germline V gene has CDR1 SGDLS and CDR2 YYNGEE. V was shortened by 5 bases and J by 5 bases, with 10 bases between the two germline ends. The CDR3 nucleotides read TGTGCCAGCAGTGGCGGGGTAACCGGGGAGCTGTTTTTT. It encodes CASSGGVTGELFF.

The V and J genes are TRBV3-1 (or the pseudogene TRBV3-2) and TRBJ2-7; TRBD2 matches 16 bases. This CDR3 has 20 residues. Germline V CDR1 and CDR2: LGHDT, YNNKEL (reference sequence). Trimming cost V 2 bases and J 0 bases; bases outside gene matches: 10. The CDR3, as DNA: TGTGCCAGCAGCCAAATGCTCGGGACTAGCGGGGGGGGGAGCTCCTACGAGCAGTACTTC. Its protein is CASSQMLGTSGGGSSYEQYF.

This clone was observed at least ten times. V gene TRBV4-1 combines with J gene TRBJ1-2; D gene unclear. The CDR3 totals 15 residues. V lost 0 bases to trimming and J lost 2 bases, with 10 bases between them. Germline V CDR1 and CDR2: MGHRA, YSYEKL. CDR3: CASSQDPGNNYGYTF. Here the CDR3 DNA reads TGCGCCAGCAGCCAAGATCCGGGGAACAACTATGGCTACACCTTC.

The chain is built from TRBV27 and TRBJ2-4, with TRBD1 matching 9 bases. The length of the CDR3 is 16 residues. In germline, CDR1 is MNHEY, CDR2 SMNVEV (reference sequence). V lost 4 bases, J lost 0 bases, and 4 bases stayed unmatched. CDR3 in DNA: TGTGCCAGCAGTTCCCGGGACAGGGTAGCCAAAAACATTCAGTACTTC. Translated: CASSSRDRVAKNIQYF.

This sequence joins TRBV15 and TRBJ1-4; weak D call: TRBD1 (6 bases). Trimming removed 0 bases at V and 8 bases at J, with 16 bases between. Germline V gene data show CDR1 as LNHNV and CDR2 as YYDKDF (reference sequence). The CDR3 has 16 residues. CDR3 protein: CATSRDLQGAREKLFF. The CDR3 DNA sequence: TGTGCCACCAGCAGAGATCTACAGGGCGCAAGGGAAAAACTGTTTTTT.

CDR3 nucleotide sequence: TGTGCCAGCAGCCACATGGCGGGGGGTGACACCGGGGAGCTGTTTTTT. Translated: CASSHMAGGDTGELFF. The chain has TRBV7-9 and TRBJ2-2; 8 bases are shared with TRBD2. The V and J ends lost 5 bases and 3 bases, in that order; junction bases with no gene match: 8. Per germline, CDR1 SEHNR and CDR2 FQNEAQ (reference sequence). This CDR3 has 16 residues.

The chain has TRBV29-1 and TRBJ2-5, with 8 bases fitting TRBD1. This CDR3 region has 11 residues. V gave up 5 bases and J gave up 4 bases; unmatched junction bases: 0. Germline-derived CDR1 and CDR2 are SQVTM and ANQGSEA. CDR3 coding DNA: TGCAGCGTTACAGGGGGAGAGACCCAGTACTTC. Its translation: CSVTGGETQYF.

This sequence joins TRBV9 and TRBJ2-7; 7 bases map to TRBD2. Germline loops: CDR1 SGDLS, CDR2 YYNGEE. Trimming took 3 bases from V and 6 from J; bases not matched to a gene: 9. This CDR3 is built from 14 residues. The CDR3 nucleotides read TGTGCCAGCAGCGACTGGACTAGTATTATCGAGCAGTACTTC. Translated: CASSDWTSIIEQYF.

The CDR3 nucleotides read TGCGCCAGCGGGGCCACCTCTGGGGCCAACGTCCTGACTTTC. Translated: CASGATSGANVLTF. The V and J genes are TRBV10-2 and TRBJ2-6; D is perhaps TRBD1 (5 bases). Trimming took 8 bases from V and 0 from J, leaving 8 bases between them. The CDR3 runs 14 residues. Germline lookup yields CDR1 WSHSY and CDR2 SAAADI.

This chain connects TRBV5-1 to TRBJ2-1; 8 bases are shared with TRBD1. This CDR3 region has 16 residues. Germline V lookup: CDR1 SGHRS, CDR2 YFSETQ. V shed 2 bases, J shed 1 base, and the junction held 5 bases outside the gene matches. Written as DNA, the CDR3 is TGCGCCAGCAGCTTACGGACAGGGAGGTCCTACAATGAGCAGTTCTTC. Protein product: CASSLRTGRSYNEQFF.

V usage is TRBV5-5 and J usage is TRBJ1-1; D may be TRBD1 (6 bases). Between the trimmed V and J ends, which lost 0 bases and 7 bases, there was a span of 13 bases. Germline loops: CDR1 SGHKS, CDR2 YYEKEE (reference sequence). There are 14 residues in the CDR3. DNA of the CDR3: TGTGCCAGCAGCTTGGACTTGGGGGCCGGTGAAGCTTTCTTT. This codes for CASSLDLGAGEAFF.

The chain recombines TRBV5-4 with TRBJ2-5; TRBD2 might be the D (6 bases). V shed 5 bases and J shed 2 bases, with 16 bases lying between them. The CDR3 loop spans 15 amino acids. CDR1 SGHNT and CDR2 YYREEE come from the germline V gene (reference sequence). CDR3 sequence (DNA): TGTGCCAGCAGGGCTGCGGAGGGCCCTCAAGAGACCCAGTACTTC. Translated, it gives CASRAAEGPQETQYF.

The chain joins TRBV5-6 to TRBJ1-3, with TRBD1 matching over 10 bases. Looked up from germline, CDR1 is SGHDT and CDR2 is YYEEEE. The CDR3 has 17 residues. Losses at the gene ends were 4 bases for V and 0 bases for J; bases not matched to a gene: 7. The CDR3 loop is CASSPGTGAFSGNTIYF. In DNA, the CDR3 is TGTGCCAGCAGCCCCGGGACAGGGGCCTTCTCTGGAAACACCATATATTTT.

This clone came up a few times. This chain joins TRBV7-6 and TRBJ2-1, with D unresolved. This CDR3 is 12 amino acids long. CDR1 and CDR2 (germline): SGHVS, FNYEAQ. V was shortened by 5 bases and J by 7 bases, with 9 bases between the two germline ends. The CDR3 here is CASSHSSNEQFF. The DNA for the CDR3 is TGTGCCAGCAGCCATAGCAGTAATGAGCAGTTCTTC.

This clone has a single count. The genes are TRBV10-3 and TRBJ1-2; 8 bases line up with TRBD1. Losses at the gene ends were 5 bases for V and 8 bases for J; bases not matched to a gene: 13. In germline, CDR1 is ENHRY, CDR2 SYGVKD. This CDR3 has 15 residues. CDR3 bases: TGTGCCATCAGTCAGCCCACCCAGGGGGCGCGAGGCTACACCTTC. Translation: CAISQPTQGARGYTF.

The rearrangement joins TRBV27 to TRBJ2-7; no reliable D call. V dropped 0 bases and J dropped 0 bases, with 9 bases sitting between them. CDR1 and CDR2 from the germline V gene are MNHEY and SMNVEV (reference sequence). The CDR3 has 15 amino acids. The CDR3 sequence: CASSLSIDSSYEQYF. The CDR3 nucleotides read TGTGCCAGCAGTTTATCAATAGATAGCTCCTACGAGCAGTACTTC.

This clone was seen a single time. This chain uses TRBV9 with TRBJ1-1; maybe TRBD1 (6 bases). Germline loops: CDR1 SGDLS, CDR2 YYNGEE. This CDR3 spans 15 amino acids. Trimming left V 4 bases short and J 5 bases short, with 18 bases between. The CDR3 spells CASSPRTEAGTEAFF. The CDR3 DNA reads TGTGCCAGCAGCCCCCGGACAGAGGCAGGGACTGAAGCTTTCTTT.

In DNA form, the CDR3 reads TGTGCCAGCAGTGAGCGAGGAAGGCCGGACACTGAAGCTTTCTTT. Protein: CASSERGRPDTEAFF. The J gene is TRBJ1-1, the V gene TRBV25-1; D is unclear. The CDR3 length is 15 residues. Trimming took off 3 bases at V and 3 bases at J, with 14 bases between the two ends. The germline CDR1 and CDR2 sequences are MGHDK and SYGVNS.

The chain links TRBV7-2 to TRBJ2-3, with D perhaps matching TRBD2 (5 bases). CDR3 length equals 13 residues. With 1 base removed from V and 8 bases from J, the gap between germline ends came to 10 bases. In germline, CDR1 is SGHTA, CDR2 FQGNSA. The chain's CDR3 is CASSLGRAATQYF. CDR3 bases: TGTGCCAGCAGCTTAGGGCGGGCGGCTACGCAGTATTTT. Full variable domain (missing parts from reference TRBV7-2 and TRBJ2-3): GAGVSQSPSNKVTEKGKDVELRCDPISGHTALYWYRQSLGQGLEFLIYFQGNSAPDKSGLPSDRFSAERTGGSVSTLTIQRTQQEDSAVYLCASSLGRAATQYFGPGTRLTVL.

This clone was picked up one time. The CDR3 DNA follows: TGTGCCAGCAGCTTAGGGAGGGGACTAAGGAACGAGCAGTACTTC. Translation gives CASSLGRGLRNEQYF. The rearrangement links TRBV7-9 to TRBJ2-7, with TRBD2 identical over 7 bases. Germline-derived CDR1 and CDR2 are SEHNR and FQNEAQ (reference sequence). The CDR3 is 15 residues long. V shed 1 base, J shed 5 bases, and the junction held 8 bases outside the gene matches.